These 21 T cell receptor beta chains came from one sample sequenced in a study of blood T cell repertoires in COVID-19. Assay used: immunoSEQ multiplex PCR; TCRdb lists only in-frame clones, some missing. Among some 190,000 clones listed, less than 90% were seen once. The sequenced sample consisted of peripheral blood. Source of these receptors: a human donor in a cohort sampled during active COVID-19.

The chain carries TRBV5-5 and TRBJ1-3; 9 nucleotides agree with TRBD1. The CDR3 is 15 amino acids. After removal of 6 bases from V and 4 bases from J, the junction contained 8 bases not matched to a gene. The germline V gene has CDR1 SGHKS and CDR2 YYEKEE (reference sequence). The CDR3 DNA is TGTGCCAGCACCCCCTGGACAGGGGACGGAAACACCATATATTTT. It is translated as CASTPWTGDGNTIYF.

J is TRBJ1-5 and V is TRBV10-2; D gene ambiguous. V lost 2 bases to trimming and J lost 6 bases, with 5 bases between them. Germline loops: CDR1 WSHSY, CDR2 SAAADI. This CDR3 has 12 amino acids. In nucleotides, the CDR3 is TGCGCCAGCAGTGAGGGTAGTCAGCCCCAGCATTTT. Protein sequence: CASSEGSQPQHF.

This chain uses TRBV27 with TRBJ1-1; D is possibly TRBD1 (5 bases). Deletions cut 2 bases from V and 5 bases from J, with 15 bases between. Germline CDR1 is MNHEY and CDR2 is SMNVEV (reference sequence). The length of the CDR3 is 15 residues. Here the CDR3 reads CASSLVQGVGTEAFF. The CDR3 DNA reads TGTGCCAGCAGTTTAGTCCAGGGTGTAGGGACTGAAGCTTTCTTT.

This clone was counted between two and nine times. The rearrangement joins TRBV30 to TRBJ2-3, with D hard to call. Trimming stripped 3 bases from V and 1 base from J, with 11 bases between. The CDR3 contains 14 residues. The germline gives CDR1 GTSNPN, CDR2 SVGIG (reference sequence). The CDR3 spells CAWRPGPRTDTQYF. CDR3 DNA: TGTGCCTGGAGACCCGGTCCTCGCACAGATACGCAGTATTTT.

The chain is built from TRBV25-1 and TRBJ1-1; 9 bases agree with TRBD1. In germline, CDR1 is MGHDK, CDR2 SYGVNS. CDR3 length: 12 amino acids. V dropped 8 bases and J dropped 5; count of bases not matched to a gene: 3. DNA of the CDR3: TGTGCCAGCGGGACAGGGATAACTGAAGCTTTCTTT. Translation: CASGTGITEAFF.

This chain uses TRBV11-2 with TRBJ1-1, with D uncertain. The CDR3 runs 16 residues. The V gene's germline CDR1 is SGHAT and CDR2 FQNNGV. Deletions cut 5 bases from V and 0 bases from J, with 16 bases between. The CDR3 loop reads CASSLNSHSMNTEAFF. DNA for the CDR3: TGTGCCAGCAGCCTAAACTCGCACAGTATGAACACTGAAGCTTTCTTT.

This clone was detected only a few times. The V and J genes are TRBV10-3 and TRBJ1-2; D is possibly TRBD1 (5 bases). The V gene lost 11 bases and the J gene lost 7 bases, with 20 bases spanning the gap. The CDR3 has 13 amino acids. Germline V gives CDR1 ENHRY, CDR2 SYGVKD. The CDR3 reads CALQKGVGFGYTF. The CDR3 DNA reads as TGTGCCTTACAAAAAGGGGTCGGGTTTGGCTACACCTTC.

The rearrangement links TRBV6-5 to TRBJ2-7; a possible D gene is TRBD2 (5 bases). V lost 5 bases and J 4 bases, leaving 18 bases between the germline ends. The CDR3 consists of 15 residues. The germline gives CDR1 MNHEY, CDR2 SVGAGI. CDR3 sequence reads: CASSPTGSGGYEQYF. In DNA, the CDR3 is TGTGCCAGCAGTCCAACGGGAAGCGGAGGATACGAGCAGTACTTC.

This clone was detected once. The CDR3 sequence: CASSYAGGADTQYF. The CDR3 nucleotides are TGTGCCAGCAGTTACGCGGGGGGCGCAGATACGCAGTATTTT. The rearrangement uses TRBV6-5 and TRBJ2-3; TRBD2 matches 8 bases. J lost 4 bases, V lost 2 bases, and 2 bases had no gene match. The CDR3 is 14 residues long. Germline CDR1 reads MNHEY; CDR2 reads SVGAGI.

The rearrangement uses TRBV14 and TRBJ1-2, with 7 bases aligning to TRBD1. The germline V gene encodes CDR1 SGHDN and CDR2 FVKESK. With V trimmed by 0 bases and J by 4 bases, 5 bases remained unmatched. The CDR3 is made up of 15 amino acids. CDR3 loop: CASSQDTGQFYGYTF. The CDR3 DNA sequence: TGTGCCAGCAGCCAAGACACGGGACAGTTCTATGGCTACACCTTC.

J is TRBJ2-1 and V is TRBV29-1, with 9 bases that match TRBD2. This CDR3 comprises 10 residues. CDR1 is SQVTM and CDR2 is ANQGSEA in the germline V gene. V lost 7 bases and J lost 9; bases outside the gene matches: 1. This chain's CDR3 is CSALAGEQFF. CDR3 DNA sequence: TGCAGCGCACTAGCGGGTGAGCAGTTCTTC.

V usage is TRBV7-9 and J usage is TRBJ2-2; D possibly corresponds to TRBD1 (6 bases). Germline lookup yields CDR1 SEHNR and CDR2 FQNEAQ (reference sequence). This CDR3 has 14 residues. Trimming pared 5 bases from V and 4 bases from J, leaving 11 bases between. CDR3 nucleotides: TGTGCCAGCAGCATAAACAGGGTCACCGGGGAGCTGTTTTTT. Amino acid sequence: CASSINRVTGELFF.

This clone was recorded only once. In DNA, the CDR3 is TGCGCCAGCAGCTTGACCGACAGGATGCCAGATACGCAGTATTTT. Translating gives CASSLTDRMPDTQYF. The gene calls are TRBV5-1 and TRBJ2-3; a weak D match, TRBD1 (6 bases). The CDR3 consists of 15 residues. The germline V gene encodes CDR1 SGHRS and CDR2 YFSETQ. With 1 base removed from V and 4 bases from J, the gap between germline ends came to 13 bases.

This clone has more than one count but fewer than ten. The V call is TRBV6-5, the J call TRBJ1-3; D is undetermined. The V end lost 2 bases, the J end lost 2 bases, and 10 bases lay between the germline ends. The CDR3 covers 15 residues. Per germline, CDR1 MNHEY and CDR2 SVGAGI. CDR3 sequence: CASSYGQSPGNTIYF. DNA of the CDR3: TGTGCCAGCAGTTACGGGCAGAGCCCTGGAAACACCATATATTTT.

This sequence joins TRBV2 and TRBJ2-2, with TRBD1 matching 7 bases. This CDR3 region has 16 residues. Per the germline V gene, CDR1 is SNHLY and CDR2 is FYNNEI. Trimming cost V 4 bases and J 3 bases; bases outside gene matches: 8. CDR3 DNA sequence: TGTGCCAGCAGTGTTATGAGGGGGCTCGACACCGGGGAGCTGTTTTTT. Translation: CASSVMRGLDTGELFF.

V usage is TRBV5-5 and J usage is TRBJ2-1; 14 nucleotides match TRBD2. The germline CDR1 and CDR2 sequences are SGHKS and YYEKEE (reference sequence). This CDR3 is built from 16 residues. The J segment lost 13 bases and the V segment lost 1 base, leaving 10 bases of the junction unmatched. The CDR3 loop is CASSLNSLGLAGVQFF. Here the CDR3 DNA reads TGTGCCAGCAGCTTGAATAGCTTGGGACTAGCGGGAGTACAGTTCTTC.

V usage is TRBV30 and J usage is TRBJ2-1; 12 positions match TRBD2. After removal of 4 bases from V and 4 bases from J, the junction contained 11 bases not matched to a gene. The CDR3 has 17 residues. Per the germline V gene, CDR1 is GTSNPN and CDR2 is SVGIG (reference sequence). The CDR3 sequence is CAWTSGGAPVGYNEQFF. CDR3 coding DNA: TGTGCCTGGACTAGCGGGGGGGCCCCGGTTGGGTACAATGAGCAGTTCTTC.

This clone was detected once. The chain links TRBV6-5 to TRBJ1-5; TRBD1 might be the D (5 bases). The germline V gene encodes CDR1 MNHEY and CDR2 SVGAGI. Between the trimmed V and J ends, which lost 8 bases and 6 bases, there was a span of 20 bases. The length of the CDR3 is 15 residues. For the CDR3, the DNA is TGTGCCAGCGGTAGAAGAGGGGAGGGTAGTCAGCCCCAGCATTTT. This codes for CASGRRGEGSQPQHF.

This rearrangement joins TRBV9 to TRBJ2-1; D may be TRBD1 (6 bases). V dropped 3 bases and J dropped 8 bases, with 18 bases sitting between them. Germline V gene data show CDR1 as SGDLS and CDR2 as YYNGEE. This CDR3 has 15 residues. The CDR3 sequence: CASSARPQGVDEQFF. The CDR3 coding sequence is TGTGCCAGCAGCGCCAGACCACAGGGTGTCGATGAGCAGTTCTTC.

The chain links TRBV6-5 to TRBJ1-6; TRBD1 is a possible D gene (6 bases). Per germline, CDR1 MNHEY and CDR2 SVGAGI. This CDR3 is 13 amino acids long. V was pared by 6 bases and J by 8 bases, with 11 bases between. CDR3 sequence (DNA): TGTGCCAGCAGGAGAAACAGGGATTCACCCCTCCACTTT. Protein product: CASRRNRDSPLHF.

The chain joins TRBV30 to TRBJ1-3; 7 nucleotides line up with TRBD1. Germline CDR1 and CDR2: GTSNPN and SVGIG (reference sequence). Losses at the gene ends were 5 bases for V and 2 bases for J; bases not matched to a gene: 3. The length of the CDR3 is 13 residues. CDR3: CAWQQGTGNTIYF. CDR3 nucleotide sequence: TGTGCCTGGCAACAGGGGACTGGAAACACCATATATTTT. Based on the CDR3 plus reference TRBV30 and TRBJ1-3, the full variable domain is SQTIHQWPATLVQPVGSPLSLECTVEGTSNPNLYWYRQAAGRGLQLLFYSVGIGQISSEVPQNLSASRPQDRQFILSSKKLLLSDSGFYLCAWQQGTGNTIYFGEGSWLTVV.